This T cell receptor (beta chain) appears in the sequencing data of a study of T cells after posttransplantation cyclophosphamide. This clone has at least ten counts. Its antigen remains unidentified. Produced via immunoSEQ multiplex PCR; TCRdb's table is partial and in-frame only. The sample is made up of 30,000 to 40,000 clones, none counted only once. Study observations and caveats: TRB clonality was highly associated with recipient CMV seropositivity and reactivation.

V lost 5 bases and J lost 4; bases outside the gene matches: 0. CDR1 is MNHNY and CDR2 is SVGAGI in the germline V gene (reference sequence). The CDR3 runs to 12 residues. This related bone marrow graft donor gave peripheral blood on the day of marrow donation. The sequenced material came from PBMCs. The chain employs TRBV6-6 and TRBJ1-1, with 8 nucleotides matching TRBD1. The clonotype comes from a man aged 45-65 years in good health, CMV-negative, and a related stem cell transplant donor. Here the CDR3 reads CASSTGGTEAFF. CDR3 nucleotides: TGTGCCAGCAGTACAGGGGGCACTGAAGCTTTCTTT.